This entry features one TCR beta chain sequence. This sample is drawn from a study of blood T cell repertoires in COVID-19. Study details: Some COVID-19 samples were acute and others convalescent; all came from the United States, Italy and Spain. In each case, the material was cDNA or gDNA derived from T cells, B-cell-depleted T cells, or PBMCs.

Method: immunoSEQ multiplex PCR; TCRdb's copy keeps in-frame clones and lacks some. Among about 140,000 clones, roughly 90% were seen once, and the ten largest hold about 2.5%. After removal of 11 bases from V and 3 bases from J, the junction contained 7 bases not matched to a gene. The CDR3 is 14 residues long. The germline V gene encodes CDR1 ENHRY and CDR2 SYGVKD. During active infection, Seattle patients enrolled and were then monitored through disease. This clonotype was sampled from a human donor with COVID-19, enrolled during active disease. The donor label of this sample is uncertain. Material: peripheral blood. The V and J genes are TRBV10-3 and TRBJ2-3, with TRBD2 matching 11 bases. CDR3: CAVDPSGGTDTQYF. CDR3 coding DNA: TGTGCCGTTGACCCTAGCGGGGGGACAGATACGCAGTATTTT.